The sample holds one count of the clone carrying this TCR beta chain. No antigen is known for it. The data were taken from a study of shared clonotypes between healthy human individuals. Looking at the study overall: A donor's plate count was three for CD4 naive and three for CD4 memory; CD8 naive had two and CD8 memory one.

Positively selected for CCR7, the CD45RO-negative cells used as naive CD8 cells excluded terminally differentiated effector memory CD45RA+ cells. Whole-study results and caveats: Shared clonotypes: approximately 5% naive CD4, around 3.4% naive CD8, less than 2.5% memory CD4, over 0.3% memory CD8. Donor scarcity curtailed the genetic and exposure-history diversity represented herein. Among non-shared clonotypes, generation probabilities were lower than among those shared by all four donors.

Data came from immunoSEQ multiplex PCR; TCRdb stores just in-frame clones and leaves some out. The data contain about 680,000 clones, around 92% of them singletons. With 0 bases removed from V and 6 bases from J, the gap between germline ends came to 9 bases. The germline gives CDR1 SGHDT, CDR2 YYEEEE. The CDR3 spans 13 residues. Sequencing input: naive CD8+ T cells sorted from blood. The receptor comes from a man younger than 45 in good health. The V and J genes are TRBV5-6 and TRBJ1-1; D is perhaps TRBD1 (6 bases). CDR3: CASSLAAGAEAFF. Written as DNA, the CDR3 is TGTGCCAGCAGCTTGGCGGCAGGGGCTGAAGCTTTCTTT.